One T cell receptor (beta chain) is described in this entry. Its antigen is still unknown. CDR1 SGHNT and CDR2 YYREEE come from the germline V gene (reference sequence). The J segment lost 4 bases and the V segment lost 4 bases, leaving 8 bases of the junction unmatched. This CDR3 spans 17 amino acids. This entry is derived from a study of T cell responses to AZD1222 COVID-19 vaccine. Study results and caveats: Reportedly, nearly half of unique spike TCRs recognized epitopes outside B.1.351/B.1.1.7 mutations. Elevations in Spike-specific TCR breadth and depth followed administration of two AZD1222 doses.

Profiling relied on immunoSEQ multiplex PCR, and the TCRdb table lists in-frame clones only, not all of them. This table has 120,000 or so clones, 80% to 95% appearing once. The sample consisted of peripheral blood, taken 28 days after the second AZD1222 dose. The TCR sequence derives from an adult who received the AZD1222 COVID-19 vaccine. J is TRBJ2-3 and V is TRBV5-4; 14 positions match TRBD2. The CDR3 region is CASSPGLAGANADTQYF. CDR3 in DNA: TGTGCCAGCAGCCCGGGACTAGCGGGGGCAAATGCAGATACGCAGTATTTT.